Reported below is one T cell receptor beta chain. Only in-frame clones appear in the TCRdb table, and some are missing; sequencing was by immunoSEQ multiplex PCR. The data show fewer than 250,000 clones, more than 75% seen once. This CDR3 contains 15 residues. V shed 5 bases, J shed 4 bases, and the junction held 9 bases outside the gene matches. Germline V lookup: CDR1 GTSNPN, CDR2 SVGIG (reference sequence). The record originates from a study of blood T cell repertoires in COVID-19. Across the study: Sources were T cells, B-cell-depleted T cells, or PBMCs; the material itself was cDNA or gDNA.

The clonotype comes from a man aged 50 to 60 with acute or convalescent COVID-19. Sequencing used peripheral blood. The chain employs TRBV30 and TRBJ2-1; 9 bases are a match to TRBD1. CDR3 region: CAWVSGQGDYNEQFF. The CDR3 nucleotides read TGTGCCTGGGTTTCGGGACAGGGTGATTACAATGAGCAGTTCTTC.